The clone carrying this TCR beta chain was picked up many times. What it binds is unknown. Template switching added a universal primer site; cDNA carried unique molecular identifiers. A single record per CDR3 protein comes from TCRdb applying MiXCR to the 5' RACE reads. The sample carries some 300,000 distinct CDR3 sequences, around an eighth recorded once. The data derive from a study of identical twins. General observations from the study: Beta clonotypes that were abundant in cord blood contained fewer insertions, a pattern absent from memory repertoires. Findings depended on cross-sectional statistics rather than tracking the same donors.

The junction had 5 bases not matched to a gene; V was cut back by 3 bases and J by 4 bases. The CDR3 spans 15 residues. Germline V gene data show CDR1 as SEHNR and CDR2 as FQNEAQ (reference sequence). The same data also contributed to another study, on yellow fever vaccine responses in identical twins.

The sequence derives from a woman younger than 35 in good health. The rearrangement links TRBV7-9 to TRBJ2-3, with 9 bases fitting TRBD1. Sequenced sample: CD8+ T cells sorted from blood. This chain's CDR3 is CASSFRDRDADTQYF. CDR3 coding DNA: TGTGCCAGCAGCTTCCGGGACAGGGATGCAGATACGCAGTATTTT. The full variable domain, its missing parts supplied by reference TRBV7-9 and TRBJ2-3, is DTGVSQNPRHKITKRGQNVTFRCDPISEHNRLYWYRQTLGQGPEFLTYFQNEAQLEKSRLLSDRFSAERPKGSFSTLEIQRTEQGDSAMYLCASSFRDRDADTQYFGPGTRLTVL.